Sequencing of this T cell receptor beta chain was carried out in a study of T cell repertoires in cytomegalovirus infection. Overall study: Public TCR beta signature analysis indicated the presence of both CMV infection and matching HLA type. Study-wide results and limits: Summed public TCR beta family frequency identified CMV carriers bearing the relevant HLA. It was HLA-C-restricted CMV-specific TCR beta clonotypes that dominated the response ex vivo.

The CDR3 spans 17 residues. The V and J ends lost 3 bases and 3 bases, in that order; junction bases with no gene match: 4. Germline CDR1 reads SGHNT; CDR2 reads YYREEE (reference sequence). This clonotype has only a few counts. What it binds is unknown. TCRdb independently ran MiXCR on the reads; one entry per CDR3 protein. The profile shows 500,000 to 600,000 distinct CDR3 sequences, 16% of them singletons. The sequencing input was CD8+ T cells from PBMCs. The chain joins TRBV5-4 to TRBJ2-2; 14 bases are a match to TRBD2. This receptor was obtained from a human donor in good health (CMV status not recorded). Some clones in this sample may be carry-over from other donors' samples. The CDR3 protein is CASSSGLAGEDTGELFF. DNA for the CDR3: TGTGCCAGCAGCTCGGGACTAGCGGGAGAAGACACCGGGGAGCTGTTTTTT.